The source of this T cell receptor beta chain is a study of control samples from healthy donors and cancer patients (dated by TCRdb to about 2020). The library relied on the immunoSEQ multiplex PCR assay. Entries here come from immuneACCESS through TCRdb and include only in-frame sequences with V and J called. Some clones fail to appear in such tables; in the studies checked, an unresolved V gene covers under half of the shortfall, and the cause of the remainder is unknown. The sample profile shows about 160,000 clones; 96% of them were found once. Clones ranked in the top ten supply over 1% of the sample. As regards this clone: Its antigen is still unknown. No quality values exist for individual bases; no much larger clone is one base distant.

Trimming costs V 4 bases and J 2 bases, and their ends lie 9 bases apart. From the germline V gene (reference sequence), CDR1 is LNHDA and CDR2 is SQIVND. The CDR3 runs 13 residues from the cysteine to the phenylalanine. Of all the DNA, just the CDR3 is kept, 39 bases in frame from base 1. This TCR was recovered from a woman aged 30 to 39 in good health. The sequencing input was blood. The V and J segments used are TRBV19 and TRBJ2-7; no D segment can be confidently identified. The nucleotide sequence is TGTGCCAGTAGTAATCTCGGACCCTACGAGCAGTACTTC. The translation is CASSNLGPYEQYF.